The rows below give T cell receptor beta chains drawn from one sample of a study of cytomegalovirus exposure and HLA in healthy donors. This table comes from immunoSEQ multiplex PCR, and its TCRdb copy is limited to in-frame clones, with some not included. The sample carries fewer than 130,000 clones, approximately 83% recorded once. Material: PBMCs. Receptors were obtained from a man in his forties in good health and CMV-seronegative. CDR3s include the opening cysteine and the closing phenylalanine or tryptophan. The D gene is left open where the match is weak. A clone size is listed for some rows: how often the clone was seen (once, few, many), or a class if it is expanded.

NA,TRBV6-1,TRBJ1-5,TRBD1,CASMTGASNQPQHF,TGTGCCAGCATGACAGGGGCGAGCAATCAGCCCCAGCATTTT
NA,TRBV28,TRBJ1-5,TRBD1,CASSATGGSVQPQHF,TGTGCCAGCAGTGCAACAGGGGGTTCTGTTCAGCCCCAGCATTTT
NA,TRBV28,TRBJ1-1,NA,CASILGGRNTEAFF,TGTGCCAGCATCCTAGGGGGAAGGAACACTGAAGCTTTCTTT
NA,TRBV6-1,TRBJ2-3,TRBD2,CASSAAGGLNTQYF,TGTGCCAGCAGTGCCGCGGGGGGGTTAAATACGCAGTATTTT
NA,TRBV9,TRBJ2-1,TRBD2,CASSVGGWAGGPQFF,TGTGCCAGCAGCGTAGGAGGTTGGGCGGGGGGGCCCCAGTTCTTC
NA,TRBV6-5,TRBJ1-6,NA,CASSYSGNNLNSPLHF,TGTGCCAGCAGTTACTCCGGGAACAACCTTAATTCACCCCTCCACTTT
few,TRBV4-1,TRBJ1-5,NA,CASSHINQPQHF,TGCGCCAGCAGCCACATCAATCAGCCCCAGCATTTT
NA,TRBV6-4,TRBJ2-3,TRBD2,CASSPLSGGGTDTQYF,TGTGCCAGCAGCCCCCTTAGCGGGGGGGGCACAGATACGCAGTATTTT
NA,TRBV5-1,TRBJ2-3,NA,CASSLERRGGDTQYF,TGCGCCAGCAGCTTGGAACGGCGGGGAGGAGATACGCAGTATTTT
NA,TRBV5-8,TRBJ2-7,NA,CASSLGQAFSYEQYF,TGTGCCAGCAGCTTGGGTCAGGCCTTTTCCTACGAGCAGTACTTC
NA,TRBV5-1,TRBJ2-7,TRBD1,CASSRDIQGAYDEQYF,TGCGCCAGCAGCCGTGATATACAGGGGGCTTACGACGAGCAGTACTTC
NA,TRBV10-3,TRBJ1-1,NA,CAIRQDLNTEAFF,TGTGCCATTAGACAGGATCTGAACACTGAAGCTTTCTTT
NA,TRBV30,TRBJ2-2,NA,CATRLAGELFF,TGTGCCACTCGGTTGGCCGGGGAGCTGTTTTTT
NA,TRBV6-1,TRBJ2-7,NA,CASNRGAEQYF,TGTGCCAGCAACCGAGGCGCCGAGCAGTACTTC
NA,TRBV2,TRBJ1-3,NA,CASSVTTAGNTIYF,TGTGCCAGCTCCGTCACGACTGCTGGAAACACCATATATTTT
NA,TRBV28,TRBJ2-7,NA,CASSLWSGEQYF,TGTGCCAGCAGTTTATGGTCCGGCGAGCAGTACTTC
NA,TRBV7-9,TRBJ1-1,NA,CASSLGSGGRTEAFF,TGTGCCAGCAGCTTAGGGTCCGGGGGACGCACTGAAGCTTTCTTT
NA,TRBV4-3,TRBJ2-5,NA,CASSQVRRGQETQYF,TGCGCCAGCAGCCAAGTTCGGCGGGGTCAAGAGACCCAGTACTTC
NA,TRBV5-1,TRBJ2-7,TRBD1,CASSSQGAYEQYF,TGCGCCAGCAGCTCCCAGGGGGCCTACGAGCAGTACTTC
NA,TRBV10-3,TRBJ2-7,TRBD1,CAITDRGLYEQYF,TGTGCCATCACGGACAGGGGGCTATACGAGCAGTACTTC
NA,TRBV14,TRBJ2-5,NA,CASRDWHQETQYF,TGTGCCAGCAGGGACTGGCATCAAGAGACCCAGTACTTC
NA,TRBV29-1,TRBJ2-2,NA,CSVDRARTGELFF,TGCAGCGTTGACAGGGCCCGAACCGGGGAGCTGTTTTTT
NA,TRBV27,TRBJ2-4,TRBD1,CASARDRKNIQYF,TGTGCCAGTGCTCGGGACAGAAAAAACATTCAGTACTTC
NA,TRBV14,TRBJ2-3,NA,CASSQDVGDFTDTQYF,TGTGCCAGCAGCCAAGATGTCGGGGATTTCACAGATACGCAGTATTTT
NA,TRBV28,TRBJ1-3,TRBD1,CASSQQGLDGNTIYF,TGTGCCAGCAGTCAACAGGGGTTAGATGGAAACACCATATATTTT
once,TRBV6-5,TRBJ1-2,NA,CASSSNTGWDGYTF,TGTGCCAGCAGTTCTAATACAGGGTGGGATGGCTACACCTTC